Listed here are 27 T cell receptor beta chains from one sample, sequenced in a study of blood T cell repertoires in COVID-19. This table comes from immunoSEQ multiplex PCR, and its TCRdb copy is limited to in-frame clones, with some not included. The data show roughly 150,000 clones, 65% to 85% seen once. Sequenced input: peripheral blood. The receptor source for this set is a woman aged 70-85 years who had recovered from COVID-19.

This chain uses TRBV19 with TRBJ1-4, with 7 bases fitting TRBD1. V shed 6 bases and J 2 bases; nucleotides not matched to a gene: 0. From germline, CDR1 is LNHDA and CDR2 SQIVND (reference sequence). The CDR3 is made up of 13 amino acids. The CDR3 spells CASRDRTNEKLFF. The CDR3 DNA reads TGTGCCAGTAGGGACAGGACTAATGAAAAACTGTTTTTT.

The V call is TRBV5-1, the J call TRBJ2-7, with TRBD2 matching over 7 bases. Per the germline V gene, CDR1 is SGHRS and CDR2 is YFSETQ. The CDR3 covers 17 residues. After removal of 4 bases from V and 2 bases from J, the junction contained 15 bases not matched to a gene. The CDR3 protein is CASSPGGSPGPTYEQYF. CDR3 in DNA: TGCGCCAGCAGCCCGGGGGGATCCCCAGGGCCCACCTACGAGCAGTACTTC.

The gene calls are TRBV28 and TRBJ1-3, with no clear D. The CDR3 is 16 amino acids. Trimming left V 6 bases short and J 6 bases short, with 21 bases between. The V gene's germline CDR1 is MDHEN and CDR2 SYDVKM. The CDR3: CASSPPTGEPQNTIYF. The CDR3 region has the DNA TGTGCCAGCAGCCCTCCTACGGGAGAACCACAAAACACCATATATTTT.

The chain combines TRBV30 with TRBJ1-2; D ambiguous. The CDR3 extends over 11 amino acids. CDR1 and CDR2 (germline): GTSNPN, SVGIG (reference sequence). V was cut by 2 bases and J by 8 bases, with 9 bases left in between. The CDR3: CAWSSPIGYTF. Here the CDR3 DNA reads TGTGCCTGGAGTTCCCCTATCGGCTACACCTTC.

The table lists this clone with a count of one. The CDR3 here is CASSPQTRGYTF. The CDR3 region has the DNA TGTGCCAGCAGCCCACAGACCCGCGGCTACACCTTC. V and J are TRBV3-1 (or the pseudogene TRBV3-2) and TRBJ1-2; no firm D call. Trimming removed 4 bases from V and 8 bases from J, with 11 bases in between. The CDR3 covers 12 residues. Germline CDR1 and CDR2: LGHDT and YNNKEL (reference sequence).

The chain recombines TRBV29-1 with TRBJ2-7, with a possible D match to TRBD2 (5 bases). Per the germline V gene, CDR1 is SQVTM and CDR2 is ANQGSEA. The CDR3 consists of 16 residues. The V and J ends lost 5 bases and 7 bases respectively, with 27 bases between them. In nucleotides, the CDR3 is TGCAGCGTTACCGAGACAAAACCGGGAAGGAGTGTAGAGCAGTACTTC. It translates to CSVTETKPGRSVEQYF.

V gene TRBV29-1 combines with J gene TRBJ1-1, with D perhaps TRBD1 (6 bases). The CDR3 has 15 residues. Germline V gene data show CDR1 as SQVTM and CDR2 as ANQGSEA. V was cut by 6 bases and J by 7 bases, with 24 bases left in between. The CDR3 nucleotides are TGCAGCGTCGCGACAATACAGGGCCCAACGGGTGAAGCTTTCTTT. Amino acids: CSVATIQGPTGEAFF.

The chain is built from TRBV19 and TRBJ2-1, with TRBD2 matching over 9 bases. CDR1 and CDR2 from the germline V gene are LNHDA and SQIVND (reference sequence). The CDR3 is made up of 15 amino acids. V was pared by 8 bases and J by 4 bases, with 9 bases of the junction left unmatched. Written as DNA, the CDR3 is TGTGCCAGTTGGGCCACTAGCGGGTTATACAATGAGCAGTTCTTC. It encodes CASWATSGLYNEQFF.

The rearrangement joins TRBV2 to TRBJ1-5; the D is unclear. Germline V CDR1 and CDR2: SNHLY, FYNNEI. The germline V and J ends were trimmed by 8 bases and 5 bases, with 13 bases remaining between them. There are 13 residues in the CDR3. The CDR3 sequence: CASQWENDQPQHF. DNA of the CDR3: TGTGCCAGCCAATGGGAGAATGATCAGCCCCAGCATTTT.

The genes are TRBV10-2 and TRBJ1-6; the match to TRBD1 covers 7 bases. J gave up 9 bases and V 6 bases, and 11 bases lay outside the gene matches. Germline V gene data show CDR1 as WSHSY and CDR2 as SAAADI. The CDR3 contains 15 residues. The CDR3 here is CASRGDSIGGSPLHF. CDR3 DNA sequence: TGCGCCAGCAGGGGGGACAGCATCGGGGGTTCACCCCTCCACTTT.

The CDR3: CASTPRGQRYSPLHF. CDR3 in DNA: TGTGCCAGCACCCCCCGGGGACAGAGATACTCACCCCTCCACTTT. J is TRBJ1-6 and V is TRBV2, with TRBD1 matching 7 bases. After removal of 7 bases from V and 10 bases from J, the junction contained 13 bases not matched to a gene. Germline assignment: CDR1 SNHLY and CDR2 FYNNEI. The CDR3 sequence is 15 residues long.

This chain joins TRBV28 and TRBJ2-5; 12 bases agree with TRBD2. Germline-derived CDR1 and CDR2 are MDHEN and SYDVKM. The CDR3 consists of 17 residues. V shed 6 bases and J 2 bases; nucleotides not matched to a gene: 10. The CDR3 region is CASSSGPGLAGQETQYF. The CDR3 region has the DNA TGTGCCAGCAGCTCTGGTCCCGGACTAGCGGGACAAGAGACCCAGTACTTC.

This clone has more than one count but fewer than ten. The chain joins TRBV28 to TRBJ1-5; 7 bases are a match to TRBD1. V shed 7 bases, J shed 7 bases, and the junction held 19 bases outside the gene matches. CDR1 and CDR2 (germline): MDHEN, SYDVKM. The CDR3 loop spans 17 amino acids. The CDR3 DNA is TGTGCCAGCAACCCCGGCGGGGCCAGGGGGTCTTCCCAGCCCCAGCATTTT. It yields the protein CASNPGGARGSSQPQHF.

This clone came up a few times. The chain carries TRBV18 and TRBJ1-4; TRBD1 might be the D (6 bases). Deletions cut 5 bases from V and 8 bases from J, with 18 bases between. CDR3 length equals 15 residues. The germline gives CDR1 KGHSH, CDR2 LQKENI. The CDR3 sequence is CASSATTGQGEKLFF. The CDR3 DNA is TGTGCCAGCTCAGCAACAACCGGGCAGGGGGAAAAACTGTTTTTT.

This clone occurred once. This chain connects TRBV12-3 or TRBV12-4 to TRBJ1-1, with TRBD1 as a possible D gene (6 bases). Trimming removed 6 bases at V and 8 bases at J, with 10 bases between. CDR3 length: 11 amino acids. The CDR3 is CASRGAAEAFF. The CDR3 bases are TGTGCCAGCAGGGGGGCCGCCGAAGCTTTCTTT.

The V call is TRBV5-1, the J call TRBJ1-4, with 9 positions matching TRBD1. The trim removed 4 bases at V and 8 bases at J, leaving 9 bases unmatched. The CDR3 totals 15 residues. CDR1 is SGHRS, CDR2 YFSETQ, per germline. This CDR3 reads CASSVGTGPGEKLFF. CDR3 bases: TGCGCCAGCAGCGTCGGGACAGGGCCCGGCGAAAAACTGTTTTTT.

The chain employs TRBV5-1 and TRBJ1-1; D is ambiguous. CDR3 length: 15 residues. CDR1 and CDR2 from the germline V gene are SGHRS and YFSETQ. V lost 0 bases and J 6 bases, leaving 15 bases between the germline ends. This CDR3 is CASSLVSRVGSEAFF. For the CDR3, the DNA is TGCGCCAGCAGCTTGGTATCCCGGGTGGGTTCTGAAGCTTTCTTT.

The chain couples TRBV7-9 to TRBJ1-4; 7 positions agree with TRBD1. The V and J ends lost 5 bases and 7 bases, in that order; junction bases with no gene match: 13. Germline V gene sequence: CDR1 SEHNR, CDR2 FQNEAQ (reference sequence). This CDR3 contains 16 residues. The CDR3 DNA sequence: TGTGCCAGCAGCACCAACACAGGGGCCGTCGGTGAAAAACTGTTTTTT. It codes for CASSTNTGAVGEKLFF.

This chain uses TRBV5-4 with TRBJ2-3; 7 bases are a match to TRBD1. Germline CDR1 and CDR2: SGHNT and YYREEE (reference sequence). V lost 5 bases to trimming and J lost 2 bases; unmatched junction nucleotides: 8. The CDR3 is 15 residues long. The CDR3 spells CASRWDSGSTDTQYF. CDR3 sequence (DNA): TGTGCCAGCAGATGGGACAGCGGCTCCACAGATACGCAGTATTTT.

This clone was picked up a small number of times. The V and J genes are TRBV18 and TRBJ2-1; 9 bases map to TRBD1. Per the germline V gene, CDR1 is KGHSH and CDR2 is LQKENI. This CDR3 region has 17 residues. V was clipped by 3 bases and J by 7 bases; unmatched bases: 13. The chain's CDR3 is CASSPRVGTGLLNEQFF. The CDR3 nucleotides read TGTGCCAGCTCACCCCGGGTGGGGACAGGGCTTTTGAATGAGCAGTTCTTC. Full variable domain (missing parts from reference TRBV18 and TRBJ2-1): NAGVMQNPRHLVRRRGQEARLRCSPMKGHSHVYWYRQLPEEGLKFMVYLQKENIIDESGMPKERFSAEFPKEGPSILRIQQVVRGDSAAYFCASSPRVGTGLLNEQFFGPGTRLTVL.

The chain combines TRBV29-1 with TRBJ2-1; 10 bases match TRBD2. The CDR3 runs to 13 residues. The V gene end was trimmed by 6 bases and the J gene end by 8 bases; junction bases not matched to a gene: 7. Germline V gene data show CDR1 as SQVTM and CDR2 as ANQGSEA. The CDR3 DNA is TGCAGCGTGAGTACGGGACTAGCGTATGAGCAGTTCTTC. Its protein is CSVSTGLAYEQFF.

The chain couples TRBV7-2 to TRBJ2-7, with 11 positions matching TRBD2. Germline loops: CDR1 SGHTA, CDR2 FQGNSA. The length of the CDR3 is 15 residues. V shed 4 bases and J 2 bases; nucleotides not matched to a gene: 4. The CDR3 DNA reads TGTGCCAGCAGCTCAACTAGCGGGAGCACCTACGAGCAGTACTTC. Amino acids: CASSSTSGSTYEQYF.

The V and J genes are TRBV25-1 and TRBJ1-5, with unresolved D. The V end was cut by 8 bases, the J end by 3 bases, with 11 bases between. The CDR3 totals 13 residues. Germline CDR1 reads MGHDK; CDR2 reads SYGVNS. The CDR3, as DNA: TGTGCCAGCGGTGGAGGAAACAATCAGCCCCAGCATTTT. Translating gives CASGGGNNQPQHF.

V is TRBV30 and J is TRBJ1-1; TRBD1 matches 9 bases. V was pared by 1 base and J by 6 bases, with 6 bases of the junction left unmatched. Germline V CDR1 and CDR2: GTSNPN, SVGIG (reference sequence). This CDR3 region has 14 residues. CDR3 in DNA: TGTGCCTGGAGTGCGCAACACAGGGGGCCTGAAGCTTTCTTT. It yields the protein CAWSAQHRGPEAFF.

DNA of the CDR3: TGTGCCAGCTCACCCACGACGGAGGGGTATGGCTACACCTTC. This sequence encodes CASSPTTEGYGYTF. The chain is built from TRBV18 and TRBJ1-2; a possible D gene is TRBD1 (5 bases). The CDR3 runs 14 residues. The germline V and J ends were trimmed by 3 bases and 5 bases, with 13 bases remaining between them. CDR1 and CDR2 from the germline V gene are KGHSH and LQKENI.

This clone occurred a few times. The V and J genes are TRBV27 and TRBJ1-5, with D uncertain. Looked up from germline, CDR1 is MNHEY and CDR2 is SMNVEV (reference sequence). V was trimmed by 7 bases and J by 9 bases, leaving 19 bases between them. This CDR3 is built from 14 residues. CDR3 protein: CASTPGGGEGPQHF. The CDR3 DNA is TGTGCCAGCACCCCGGGCGGCGGGGAGGGGCCCCAGCATTTT.

This clone was seen a few times. The chain carries TRBV29-1 and TRBJ2-1; 8 bases are shared with TRBD1. The germline CDR1 and CDR2 sequences are SQVTM and ANQGSEA. The CDR3 sequence is 12 residues long. V shed 7 bases, J shed 9 bases, and the junction held 8 bases outside the gene matches. This CDR3 reads CSAPTGGAEQFF. CDR3 in DNA: TGCAGCGCTCCCACAGGGGGTGCTGAGCAGTTCTTC.